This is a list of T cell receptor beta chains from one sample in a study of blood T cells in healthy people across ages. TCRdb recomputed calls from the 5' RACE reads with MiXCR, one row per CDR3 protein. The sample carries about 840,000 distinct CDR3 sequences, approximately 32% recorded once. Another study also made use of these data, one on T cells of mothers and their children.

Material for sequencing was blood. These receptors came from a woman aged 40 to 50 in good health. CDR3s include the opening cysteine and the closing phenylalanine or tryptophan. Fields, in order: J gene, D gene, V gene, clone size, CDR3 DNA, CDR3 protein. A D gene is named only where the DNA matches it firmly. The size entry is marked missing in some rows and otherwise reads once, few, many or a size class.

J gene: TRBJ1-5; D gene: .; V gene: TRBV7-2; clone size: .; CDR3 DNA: TGTGCCAGCAGCCCCCGCCGGACCAATCAGCCCCAGCATTTT; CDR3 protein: CASSPRRTNQPQHF
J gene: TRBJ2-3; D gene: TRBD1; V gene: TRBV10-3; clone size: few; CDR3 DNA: TGTGCCATCAGTGAGAGGACAGGGGGTTTGGCAGATACGCAGTATTTT; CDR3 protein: CAISERTGGLADTQYF
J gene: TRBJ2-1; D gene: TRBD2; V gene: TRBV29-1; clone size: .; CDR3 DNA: TGCAGCGTCCACAACCTTACTAGCGGCTCCTACAATGAGCAGTTCTTC; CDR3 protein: CSVHNLTSGSYNEQFF
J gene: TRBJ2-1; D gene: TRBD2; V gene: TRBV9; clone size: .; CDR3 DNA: TGTGCCAGCAGCCCTACTTCCGGGACTAGCTGGTACAATGAGCAGTTCTTC; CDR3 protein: CASSPTSGTSWYNEQFF
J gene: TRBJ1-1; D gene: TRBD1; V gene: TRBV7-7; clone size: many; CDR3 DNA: TGTGCTAGCAGCTCGTTGACAGGGCAAACTGAAGCTTTCTTT; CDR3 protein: CASSSLTGQTEAFF
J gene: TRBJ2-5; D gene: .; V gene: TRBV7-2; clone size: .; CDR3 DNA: TGTGCCAGCAGCTTTTCCCGGACAGTTCGAGAGACCCAGTACTTC; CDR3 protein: CASSFSRTVRETQYF
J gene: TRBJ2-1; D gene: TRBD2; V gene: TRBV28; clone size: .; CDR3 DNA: TGTGCCAACAGTTTTGCTAGCGGGGGGGCCAATGAGCGGTTCTTC; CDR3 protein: CANSFASGGANERFF
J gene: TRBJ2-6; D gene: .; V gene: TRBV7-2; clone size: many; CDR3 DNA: TGTGCCAGCGAACCTTACGGGGCCAACGTCCTGACTTTC; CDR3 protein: CASEPYGANVLTF
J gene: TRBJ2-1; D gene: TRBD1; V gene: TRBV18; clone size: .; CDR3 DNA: TGTGCCGGCTCACCACCGGGACAGGGATATAATGAGCAGTTCTTC; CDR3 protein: CAGSPPGQGYNEQFF
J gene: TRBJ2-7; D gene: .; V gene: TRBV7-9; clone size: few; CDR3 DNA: TGTGCCAGCAGCCCTGAGGGGGGGGGCTACGAGCAGTACTTC; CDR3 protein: CASSPEGGGYEQYF
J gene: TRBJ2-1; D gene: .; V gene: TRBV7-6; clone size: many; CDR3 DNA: TGTGCCAGCACTGAAAATAGGGGAAGCTCCTACAATGAGCAGTTCTTC; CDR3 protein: CASTENRGSSYNEQFF